This TCR beta chain came from a study of blood T cell repertoires in COVID-19. The CDR3 is 14 amino acids. Germline CDR1 reads MDHEN; CDR2 reads SYDVKM. V was trimmed by 2 bases and J by 4 bases, leaving 9 bases between them. TCRdb's copy holds only in-frame clones and misses some; the assay was immunoSEQ multiplex PCR. The sample consists of 100,000 to 150,000 clones, around 89% of them appearing once. The chain recombines TRBV28 with TRBJ1-5; D is perhaps TRBD1 (6 bases). The clonotype comes from a man in his forties or fifties with active or convalescent COVID-19. The sequencing sample was made of peripheral blood. The CDR3 protein is CASSLVRGNQPQHF. DNA of the CDR3: TGTGCCAGCAGTTTAGTGAGGGGGAATCAGCCCCAGCATTTT.